This is a list of T cell receptor beta chains from one sample in a study of radiation and T cells in renal cell carcinoma. Profiling relied on immunoSEQ multiplex PCR, and the TCRdb table lists in-frame clones only, not all of them. Of some 100,000 clones in the sample, over 75% were seen once. The sample was blood, taken from a patient whose treatment included radiotherapy and nephrectomy. All receptors come from a man aged 55 to 70 with renal cell carcinoma. Both conserved end residues are part of each CDR3. D genes are given only for firm matches.

D	J	V	CDR3
TRBD1	TRBJ1-3	TRBV28	CASSRQGSGNTIYF
-	TRBJ1-5	TRBV27	CASKASNQPQHF
-	TRBJ2-2	TRBV7-9	CASRTQGELFF
-	TRBJ2-1	TRBV11-2	CASSSPNEQFF
-	TRBJ1-1	TRBV30	CAWRAPNTLNTEAFF
-	TRBJ1-4	TRBV11-2	CASSLVWERDEKLFF
TRBD1	TRBJ2-5	TRBV5-1	CASSWRGQGEETQYF
-	TRBJ2-5	TRBV29-1	CSVAFQETQYF
-	TRBJ2-3	TRBV6-6	CASSLTDTQYF
-	TRBJ1-4	TRBV11-2	CASSFVINNEKLFF
-	TRBJ1-1	TRBV11-3	CASSLAWNTEAFF
TRBD2	TRBJ2-7	TRBV6-6	CASSYSRAGGLYEQYF
-	TRBJ2-7	TRBV4-3	CASSQGGFPYPYEQYF
-	TRBJ2-1	TRBV19	CASLTPVYNEQFF
-	TRBJ2-3	TRBV11-3	CASSLRGGLTDTQYF
TRBD1	TRBJ2-5	TRBV18	CASSATTGGVETQYF
-	TRBJ2-7	TRBV6-5	CASSYAPGADGYEQYF
TRBD1	TRBJ2-7	TRBV5-4	CASSSPGQGSSLHYEQYF
TRBD1	TRBJ2-1	TRBV13	CASSSGTGAYNEQFF
TRBD1	TRBJ2-5	TRBV25-1	CASGDRVKETQYF
-	TRBJ2-3	TRBV6-1	CASSATRSDTQYF
TRBD1	TRBJ2-5	TRBV7-8	CASSLAVPSTGDWETQYF
-	TRBJ1-3	TRBV6-5	CASSYGGDTIYF
-	TRBJ2-7	TRBV6-5	CASSQGPYEQYF
-	TRBJ2-5	TRBV4-1	CASSQVGQGPAETQYF
TRBD1	TRBJ1-1	TRBV29-1	CSVTEYRGGNTEAFF
TRBD1	TRBJ2-7	TRBV5-1	CASSFGQGVSYEQYF
TRBD1	TRBJ1-2	TRBV9	CASSVDRGNGYTF
TRBD2	TRBJ2-7	TRBV28	CASSHSGSATYEQYF
-	TRBJ2-1	TRBV7-7	CASSLDRRNEQFF
-	TRBJ2-3	TRBV27	CASSAPHSGSTDTQYF
TRBD1	TRBJ2-7	TRBV23-1	CASSQSSLDRAGYEQYF
-	TRBJ1-1	TRBV5-4	CASSLFGRMNTEAFF
-	TRBJ1-1	TRBV21-1	CASSTWTVGAFF
-	TRBJ2-5	TRBV7-2	CASSQNGGAPLQETQYF
TRBD1	TRBJ1-2	TRBV4-3	CASSQDPGGVNYGYTF
-	TRBJ2-2	TRBV6-1	CASSEGLVTTGELFF
-	TRBJ2-3	TRBV30	CAWSEESRSILDTQYF
-	TRBJ1-2	TRBV28	CASSLSPERGYGYTF
TRBD1	TRBJ1-5	TRBV28	CASSTGGDQPQHF
TRBD1	TRBJ1-1	TRBV18	CASSLGTGNTEAFF
TRBD1	TRBJ2-1	TRBV10-1	CASSEGQGIHNEQFF
-	TRBJ1-1	TRBV7-2	CASSLGRRVNTEAFF
-	TRBJ1-1	TRBV29-1	CSVEDEVGGPSWGTEAFF
-	TRBJ1-4	TRBV13	CASSLLPGSGDEKLFF
-	TRBJ2-1	TRBV19	CASSAPFGQTSDEQFF
-	TRBJ2-4	TRBV6-1	CASSEGLNIQYF
TRBD1	TRBJ2-7	TRBV19	CASSIGQGISYEQYF